The 19 T cell receptor beta chains in this list originate from one sample, sequenced in a study of T cells in Graves' hyperthyroidism and ophthalmopathy. RNA transcripts served as the template for amplifying TCR beta CDR3 regions. RT-PCR in the first round (using the HTBI primer set) targeted the TCR CDR3. TCRdb analysed the multiplex PCR reads with MiXCR anew, one entry per CDR3 protein. The profile shows nearly 600,000 distinct CDR3 sequences, approximately 15% of them singletons. The material sequenced was blood. All receptors derive from a woman in her late teens or twenties with Graves' ophthalmopathy.

This clonotype has ten or more counts. The chain employs TRBV20-1 and TRBJ2-1; tentative D call: TRBD2 (6 bases). CDR1 is DFQATT and CDR2 is SNEGSKA in the germline V gene (reference sequence). The V end was cut by 1 base, the J end by 1 base, with 8 bases between. The CDR3 contains 14 residues. CDR3: CSARGGTSYNEQFF. In DNA, the CDR3 is TGCAGTGCTAGAGGGGGGACTTCCTACAATGAGCAGTTCTTC.

This clonotype was observed many times. The rearrangement joins TRBV9 to TRBJ1-3, with D possibly TRBD1 on 6 matching bases. Trimming shortened V by 3 bases and J by 0 bases, and 13 bases separated the two germline ends. CDR3 length: 16 amino acids. Germline loops: CDR1 SGDLS, CDR2 YYNGEE. The CDR3 region has the DNA TGTGCCAGCAGCGAGAGGGGACATCTCTCTGGAAACACCATATATTTT. Amino acids: CASSERGHLSGNTIYF. Full variable domain (rest looked up from reference TRBV9 and TRBJ1-3): DSGVTQTPKHLITATGQRVTLRCSPRSGDLSVYWYQQSLDQGLQFLIQYYNGEERAKGNILERFSAQQFPDLHSELNLSSLELGDSALYFCASSERGHLSGNTIYFGEGSWLTVV.

This clonotype was seen repeatedly, ten times or more. In DNA form, the CDR3 reads TGTGCCAGCAGTTCAGTAGTGGCTAGCGGGAACAATGAGCAGTTCTTC. Translation gives CASSSVVASGNNEQFF. The rearrangement links TRBV12-3 or TRBV12-4 to TRBJ2-1, with 9 bases that match TRBD2. There are 16 residues in the CDR3. The ends lost 4 bases at V and 5 bases at J; junction bases unmatched: 9.

This clonotype occurred many times. This chain connects TRBV20-1 to TRBJ2-3, with 7 nucleotides matching TRBD2. Germline CDR1 and CDR2: DFQATT and SNEGSKA (reference sequence). CDR3 length: 13 residues. J gave up 0 bases and V 6 bases, and 3 bases lay outside the gene matches. The CDR3 region is CSALSGSTDTQYF. CDR3 sequence (DNA): TGCAGTGCCCTTAGCGGGAGCACAGATACGCAGTATTTT.

The CDR3 here is CASSPGGFTEAFF. As DNA, the CDR3 is TGTGCCAGCAGCCCCGGAGGTTTCACTGAAGCTTTCTTT. The chain carries TRBV6-1 and TRBJ1-1, with D hard to call. This CDR3 is built from 13 residues. Between the trimmed V and J ends, which lost 6 bases and 4 bases, there was a span of 12 bases. Germline V gene data show CDR1 as MNHNS and CDR2 as SASEGT.

This clonotype was recorded many times. J is TRBJ2-3 and V is TRBV12-3 or TRBV12-4; 7 bases are a match to TRBD2. The CDR3 is 13 amino acids. V lost 2 bases to trimming and J lost 8 bases; unmatched junction nucleotides: 4. The CDR3 protein is CASSLMSGGTQYF. In DNA, the CDR3 is TGTGCCAGCAGTTTAATGTCGGGGGGTACGCAGTATTTT.

The table lists this clonotype with many counts. The genes are TRBV6-1 and TRBJ2-5, with D perhaps TRBD1 (6 bases). The CDR3 is 13 amino acids. V lost 10 bases and J 4 bases, leaving 16 bases between the germline ends. CDR1 and CDR2 from the germline V gene are MNHNS and SASEGT. CDR3 region: CATTSGQTETQYF. CDR3 DNA: TGTGCCACCACCTCTGGACAGACAGAGACCCAGTACTTC.

In this sample, this clonotype turned up many times. This sequence joins TRBV28 and TRBJ2-3; D uncertain. Germline CDR1 MDHEN, CDR2 SYDVKM. The V end was cut by 7 bases, the J end by 5 bases, with 22 bases between. This CDR3 has 16 residues. DNA for the CDR3: TGTGCCAGCAACCCTCCCCTCGGAGATTTACAAGATACGCAGTATTTT. This codes for CASNPPLGDLQDTQYF.

In its sample, this clonotype was seen a few times. This chain joins TRBV12-3 or TRBV12-4 and TRBJ1-5; TRBD1 agrees at 10 bases. The J segment lost 8 bases and the V segment lost 5 bases, leaving 9 bases of the junction unmatched. The CDR3 covers 15 residues. The CDR3 loop is CASSPRGQGLKPQHF. As DNA, the CDR3 is TGTGCCAGCAGTCCTCGGGGACAGGGGTTAAAGCCCCAGCATTTT.

This clonotype was counted ten times or more. The rearrangement links TRBV5-5 to TRBJ2-3, with TRBD1 matching 11 bases. J was trimmed by 4 bases and V by 4 bases; bases with no gene match: 8. Per the germline V gene, CDR1 is SGHKS and CDR2 is YYEKEE (reference sequence). CDR3 length: 16 amino acids. The CDR3, as DNA: TGTGCCAGCAGCGCCTTCCGGGACAGGGGGGCAGATACGCAGTATTTT. Translating it yields CASSAFRDRGADTQYF.

The chain uses TRBV24-1 and TRBJ1-1, with no clear D. V lost 3 bases, J lost 4 bases, and 2 bases lay in between. In germline, CDR1 is KGHDR, CDR2 SFDVKD. The CDR3 totals 11 residues. In DNA form, the CDR3 reads TGTGCCACCAGTGATGGCACTGAAGCTTTCTTT. This encodes CATSDGTEAFF.

This clonotype was recorded many times. This rearrangement joins TRBV5-1 to TRBJ2-1; TRBD2 might be the D (5 bases). The germline gives CDR1 SGHRS, CDR2 YFSETQ. This CDR3 region has 15 residues. Trimming stripped 4 bases from V and 7 bases from J, with 18 bases between. CDR3 region: CASSPDREPPNEQFF. The CDR3 DNA follows: TGCGCCAGCAGCCCTGACCGGGAACCACCAAATGAGCAGTTCTTC.

The chain combines TRBV29-1 with TRBJ1-1; D is possibly TRBD1 (5 bases). The CDR3 length is 17 residues. CDR1 is SQVTM and CDR2 is ANQGSEA in the germline V gene. Trimming removed 1 base from V and 0 bases from J, with 18 bases in between. CDR3 in DNA: TGCAGCGTTGAAGGGGGGGTTTCCACCCTAATGAACACTGAAGCTTTCTTT. Encoded protein: CSVEGGVSTLMNTEAFF.

The chain is built from TRBV24-1 and TRBJ1-5; 10 nucleotides line up with TRBD1. The CDR3 consists of 13 residues. Germline CDR1 is KGHDR and CDR2 is SFDVKD. Unmatched junction bases numbered 1, after V lost 7 bases and J lost 5 bases. The CDR3 protein is CATSGTGDQPQHF. The CDR3, as DNA: TGTGCCACCAGCGGGACAGGGGATCAGCCCCAGCATTTT.

This clonotype was observed at least ten times. V gene TRBV7-2 combines with J gene TRBJ2-1; D remains unclear. Germline loops: CDR1 SGHTA, CDR2 FQGNSA. V lost 5 bases to trimming and J lost 7 bases, with 15 bases between them. This CDR3 has 14 amino acids. DNA of the CDR3: TGTGCCAGCAGCACCAGATCGACCGGAAATGAGCAGTTCTTC. This encodes CASSTRSTGNEQFF.

This clonotype has at least ten counts. The rearrangement joins TRBV27 to TRBJ2-3, with 12 nucleotides matching TRBD1. There are 19 residues in the CDR3. From germline, CDR1 is MNHEY and CDR2 SMNVEV (reference sequence). V was pared by 5 bases and J by 1 base, with 13 bases of the junction left unmatched. The CDR3 sequence is CASSRLTGTGGYGTDTQYF. CDR3 DNA sequence: TGTGCCAGCAGTCGACTCACCGGGACAGGGGGCTACGGCACAGATACGCAGTATTTT.

J is TRBJ2-7 and V is TRBV28; the match to TRBD2 covers 11 bases. CDR1 MDHEN and CDR2 SYDVKM come from the germline V gene. The CDR3 totals 18 residues. V lost 5 bases to trimming and J lost 9 bases; unmatched junction nucleotides: 21. CDR3 sequence (DNA): TGTGCCAGCAGTCCGCGGACTAGCGGGTGGAGAAAGGTCTATGGGCAGTACTTC. Translated, it gives CASSPRTSGWRKVYGQYF. The variable domain in full, completed from reference TRBV28 and TRBJ2-7, reads DVKVTQSSRYLVKRTGEKVFLECVQDMDHENMFWYRQDPGLGLRLIYFSYDVKMKEKGDIPEGYSVSREKKERFSLILESASTNQTSMYLCASSPRTSGWRKVYGQYFGPGTRLTVT.

This clonotype was observed a few times. The chain employs TRBV6-2 or TRBV6-3 and TRBJ2-5; 11 positions match TRBD2. Germline V gene lookup returns CDR1 MNHEY and CDR2 SVGEGT. The CDR3 extends over 16 amino acids. The V gene end was trimmed by 0 bases and the J gene end by 5 bases; junction bases not matched to a gene: 5. CDR3 in amino acids: CASSYSRGLAVETQYF. CDR3 sequence (DNA): TGTGCCAGCAGTTACTCTAGGGGACTAGCGGTGGAGACCCAGTACTTC.

This clonotype was seen more than once but under ten times. The CDR3 loop is CASSHGGSSYEQYF. The CDR3 region has the DNA TGTGCCAGCAGCCATGGGGGAAGCTCCTACGAGCAGTACTTC. The rearrangement links TRBV5-4 to TRBJ2-7, with D perhaps TRBD1 or TRBD2 (5 bases each). The CDR3 length is 14 residues. The germline gives CDR1 SGHNT, CDR2 YYREEE (reference sequence). The V end was cut by 4 bases, the J end by 0 bases, with 11 bases between. Supplemented by reference TRBV5-4 and TRBJ2-7, the full variable domain reads ETGVTQSPTHLIKTRGQQVTLRCSSQSGHNTVSWYQQALGQGPQFIFQYYREEENGRGNFPPRFSGLQFPNYSSELNVNALELDDSALYLCASSHGGSSYEQYFGPGTRLTVT.